This T cell receptor (beta chain) originates from a study of cytomegalovirus exposure and HLA in healthy donors. Findings and caveats of the study: Several of the most significant clusters were apparently associated with common viral pathogens in a later analysis.

The PCR used 60 Vbeta and 13 Jbeta primers. How the authors handled the data: A follow-up analysis tallied about 88 million unique TCR beta chains, roughly 10 million shared. Using immunoSEQ multiplex PCR, the repertoire was profiled, and TCRdb retains in-frame clones only, with some absent. V and J calls and clone size are as listed in that table; D and trimming were resolved from the DNA. The sample shows roughly 150,000 clones, approximately 70% of them seen only once. Healthy bone marrow donors made up the donor group. Points on this clone: What it recognizes is unknown.

The sequencing input was PBMCs. The receptor was derived from an older woman in good health and CMV-seropositive.

The CDR3 coding sequence is TGTGCCAGTAGTATCGGGGTCAACGTAGGATCCTACGAGCAGTACTTC. It encodes CASSIGVNVGSYEQYF. The V call is TRBV19, the J call TRBJ2-7; D perhaps matches TRBD2 (5 bases). This CDR3 is 16 amino acids long. V gave up 3 bases and J gave up 1 base, with 16 bases separating them. CDR1 and CDR2 (germline): LNHDA, SQIVND (reference sequence).